In this sample, the clone carrying this T cell receptor (beta chain) turned up a few times. Its specificity is unknown. The source of the sample is a study of shared clonotypes between healthy human individuals. Background on the study: CD4 naive cells filled three plates per donor, CD4 memory three, CD8 naive two and CD8 memory one.

CDR1 is SNHLY and CDR2 is FYNNEI in the germline V gene. The CDR3 contains 14 residues. The germline V and J ends were trimmed by 8 bases and 2 bases, with 13 bases remaining between them. Repertoires were generated with immunoSEQ multiplex PCR, while TCRdb's copy carries only in-frame clones and drops some. This table holds roughly 1,100,000 clones, under 80% found once. Study results and limitations: In general, naive subsets displayed greater estimated richness than memory subsets did. It was observed that 5% to 6.5% of naive CD4 clonotypes were shared across a handful of donors.

The clonotype was recovered from a man between 18 and 35 years old in good health. The chain is built from TRBV2 and TRBJ1-5; possibly TRBD1 for D (5 bases). The specimen sequenced was memory CD4+ T cells sorted from blood. Subset reported: CD45RA-negative fraction. The CDR3 DNA is TGTGCCAGCGCGGGGGGAAATGGCAATCAGCCCCAGCATTTT. It encodes CASAGGNGNQPQHF.